This TCR beta chain came from a study of Graves' ophthalmopathy and Graves' hyperthyroidism. This clonotype was picked up a small number of times. Its matching antigen is unknown. Study observations and caveats: Progression of ophthalmopathy was predicted by the model with more than 70% sensitivity and roughly 78% specificity.

Active ophthalmopathy (CAS at least 3, NOSPECS at least 4), lasting under 3 months. Exclusion applied to patients with other autoimmune diseases, uncontrolled infections, pregnancy or lactation. Patients were diagnosed from clinical symptoms, serum thyroxine, TRAb, thyroid ultrasound and orbital computed tomography. Scientists amplified the TCR beta CDR3 regions from RNA transcripts. HTBI primers primed a first-round RT-PCR, and a second-round multiplex PCR followed. TCRdb itself ran the multiplex PCR reads through MiXCR, one entry per CDR3 protein. The data hold 650,000 to 900,000 distinct CDR3 sequences, with 40% observed a single time. The V gene's germline CDR1 is SEHNR and CDR2 FQNEAQ (reference sequence). The CDR3 loop spans 12 amino acids. V was shortened by 5 bases and J by 7 bases, with 8 bases between the two germline ends.

The material sequenced was peripheral blood. The rearrangement links TRBV7-9 to TRBJ2-2, with D uncertain. This receptor was identified in an adult man with Graves' ophthalmopathy. The CDR3 sequence is CASSRFGGELFF. CDR3 DNA sequence: TGTGCCAGCAGCCGCTTTGGCGGGGAGCTGTTTTTT.